The T cell receptor beta chain under discussion was sequenced for a study of blood T cell repertoires in COVID-19. Study-level background: The study drew acute and convalescent COVID-19 samples from the United States, Italy and Spain. In each case, the material was cDNA or gDNA derived from T cells, B-cell-depleted T cells, or PBMCs.

Seattle researchers signed up patients amid active infection and tracked them longitudinally. Germline loops: CDR1 SEHNR, CDR2 FQNEAQ (reference sequence). Deletions cut 6 bases from V and 4 bases from J, with 10 bases between. CDR3 length: 13 residues. As handled by the study authors: The authors estimated nucleated cell counts from reference gene primer amplification. Repertoires were generated with immunoSEQ multiplex PCR, while TCRdb's copy carries only in-frame clones and drops some. Clone size and V and J calls were adopted from that table, with D and trimming inferred from the DNA. The sample shows approximately 200,000 clones, 85% to 90% of them seen only once.

The sample was peripheral blood. The sequence derives from a young man with COVID-19, enrolled during active disease. V gene TRBV7-9 combines with J gene TRBJ1-5, with D perhaps TRBD1 (5 bases). The CDR3 is CASSLPGNQPQHF. The CDR3, as DNA: TGTGCCAGCAGTTTGCCAGGGAATCAGCCCCAGCATTTT. Looking up the rest from reference TRBV7-9 and TRBJ1-5 gives the full variable domain: DTGVSQNPRHKITKRGQNVTFRCDPISEHNRLYWYRQTLGQGPEFLTYFQNEAQLEKSRLLSDRFSAERPKGSFSTLEIQRTEQGDSAMYLCASSLPGNQPQHFGDGTRLSIL.